This T cell receptor (beta chain) comes out of a study of control samples from healthy donors and cancer patients. Using immunoSEQ multiplex PCR, the repertoire was profiled, and TCRdb retains in-frame clones only, with some absent. The data hold some 95,000 clones, with over 60% observed a single time. Specimen: blood. This sequence was found in a woman in her 30s in good health.

The CDR3 loop reads CASSLDVSWDYGYTF. The CDR3 nucleotides read TGTGCCAGCAGCTTGGATGTGAGTTGGGACTATGGCTACACCTTC. This chain joins TRBV5-6 and TRBJ1-2; no clear D gene. V lost 0 bases to trimming and J lost 3 bases, with 12 bases between them. Looked up from germline, CDR1 is SGHDT and CDR2 is YYEEEE. The CDR3 loop spans 15 amino acids.